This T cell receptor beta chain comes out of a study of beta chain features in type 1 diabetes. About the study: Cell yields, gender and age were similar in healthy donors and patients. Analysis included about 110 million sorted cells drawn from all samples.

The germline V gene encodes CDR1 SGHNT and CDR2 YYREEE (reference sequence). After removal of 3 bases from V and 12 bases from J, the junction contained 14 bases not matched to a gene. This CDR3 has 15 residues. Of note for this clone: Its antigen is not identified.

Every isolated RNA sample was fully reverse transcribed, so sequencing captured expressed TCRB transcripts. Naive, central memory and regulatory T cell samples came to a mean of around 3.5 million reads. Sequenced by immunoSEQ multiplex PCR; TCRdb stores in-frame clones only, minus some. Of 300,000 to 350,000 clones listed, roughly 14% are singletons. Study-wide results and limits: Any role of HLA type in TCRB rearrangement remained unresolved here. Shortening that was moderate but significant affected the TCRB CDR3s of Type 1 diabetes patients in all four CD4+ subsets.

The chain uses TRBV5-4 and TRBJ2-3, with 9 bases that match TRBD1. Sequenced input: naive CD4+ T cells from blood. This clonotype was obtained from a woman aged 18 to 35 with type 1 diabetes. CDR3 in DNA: TGTGCCAGCAGCTCGGAGGGACAGGGAGGCCCGGTCCAGTATTTT. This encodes CASSSEGQGGPVQYF.